Presented here are 4 T cell receptor beta chains from one specimen sequenced in a study of blood T cells in healthy people across ages. A second PCR, run for about 6 to 12 cycles, used a sample-barcoded 5' primer plus a J-beta primer mix. MiXCR, applied by TCRdb to the 5' RACE reads, yields one record per CDR3 protein. The sample consists of 1 million or so distinct CDR3 sequences, about 23% of them appearing once. This same sample was also part of a study on T cells of mothers and their children.

Sequences were obtained from blood. Receptor source: a girl aged 2 to 10 in good health.

The chain combines TRBV5-1 with TRBJ1-4; D not certain. The CDR3 covers 14 residues. CDR1 and CDR2 (germline): SGHRS, YFSETQ. Trimming removed 2 bases at V and 6 bases at J, with 11 bases between. DNA of the CDR3: TGCGCCAGCAGCTTCAGGACCTCGGATGAAAAACTGTTTTTT. This codes for CASSFRTSDEKLFF.

This clonotype was seen only a few times. This chain joins TRBV29-1 and TRBJ1-1, with TRBD1 matching 8 bases. V shed 7 bases, J shed 3 bases, and the junction held 7 bases outside the gene matches. Germline V gene sequence: CDR1 SQVTM, CDR2 ANQGSEA. The CDR3 has 13 residues. This CDR3 reads CSGWGQEYTEAFF. CDR3 bases: TGCAGCGGATGGGGACAGGAGTACACTGAAGCTTTCTTT. The entire variable domain, with the rest obtained from reference TRBV29-1 and TRBJ1-1, is as follows: SAVISQKPSRDICQRGTSLTIQCQVDSQVTMMFWYRQQPGQSLTLIATANQGSEATYESGFVIDKFPISRPNLTFSTLTVSNMSPEDSSIYLCSGWGQEYTEAFFGQGTRLTVV.

CDR3 in DNA: TGTGCCAGCACCCCGAGAGACAGGGATTTCAAGACCCAGTACTTC. Translated: CASTPRDRDFKTQYF. V gene TRBV28 combines with J gene TRBJ2-5, with 7 bases matching TRBD1. V trimming: 7 bases; J trimming: 6 bases; junction bases outside the gene matches: 14. This CDR3 region has 15 residues. CDR1 MDHEN and CDR2 SYDVKM come from the germline V gene.

This clonotype has just a few counts. This rearrangement joins TRBV12-3 or TRBV12-4 to TRBJ2-1; D remains ambiguous. This CDR3 spans 13 amino acids. The V and J ends lost 6 bases and 5 bases respectively, with 11 bases between them. The CDR3 sequence: CASSPTNDNEQFF. The CDR3 DNA is TGTGCCAGCAGCCCCACAAATGACAATGAGCAGTTCTTC.